This TCR beta chain was profiled in a study of blood T cells in healthy people across ages (dated by TCRdb to about 2015). Some background on the complete study: In model experiments, roughly one uniquely barcoded TCR beta cDNA molecule per two T cells was captured by template switching. To track age-related changes in TCR beta repertoire diversity, the study relied on deep sequencing normalized with unique cDNA molecular identifiers. Donors were grouped into four age groups: young (average roughly 17 years), middle-aged (around 39), aged (around 60) and long-lived (approximately 81). To avoid experimental bias, donors of different ages were randomly spread across the sequencing lanes. For two donors (one aged 18 to 30 and one aged 80 or older), the study analyzed two additional independent replicas of 1 million unique cDNA reads from the same blood draw.

Sequences ENHRY (CDR1) and SYGVKD (CDR2) are obtained from the germline V gene. The CDR3 runs 13 amino acids, cysteine and phenylalanine included. The read is trimmed to its CDR3 DNA, 39 bases read in frame from base 1. V is cut by 4 bases and J by 1 base, and the space between the germline ends is 4 bases. Study-wide conclusions, independent of this receptor: Estimates of total diversity based on one million sequenced T cells were considered lower bounds and underestimates. There was a strong correlation between observed TCR beta diversity and the percentage of naive T cells measured by flow cytometry. Compared with the aged group, more naive CD4+ T cells, fewer expanded clones and increased TCR diversity were shown by the long-lived group, suggesting age selection. As age increased, observed TCR beta diversity per million T cells dropped in a roughly linear way, and a significant reduction was already evident by age 40. Because donor CMV infection status was unknown, age-related changes in expanded clonotypes were potentially confounded. Conclusive comparison of naive and antigen-experienced compartments was prevented by the profiling of bulk unsorted PBMCs.

This clonotype was counted between two and nine times. What this receptor recognizes is not known. Per-base quality was not reported, and no clone a single base away is much larger than it. Libraries came from 5' RACE. Sequencing used an Illumina HiSeq 2500. A second PCR of 7 to 11 cycles was performed with a sample-barcoded 5' primer and a J-beta primer mix. Each TCR beta cDNA molecule received a unique molecular identifier from a template-switch 5' adaptor carrying 12 random nucleotides. At least 2.5 million CDR3-containing paired-end reads were obtained from each sample. First-strand cDNA was synthesized from all RNA with the Mint cDNA synthesis kit, primed by a TRBC-specific oligonucleotide. All cDNA was treated with uracil-DNA glycosylase and then went through a first 18-cycle PCR with the universal primers M1SS and BC2_uni_R. Under the source paper's analysis protocol: For normalization, 1 million high-quality reads, each with a distinct molecular identifier, were randomly selected from each sample. Instead of being binned into consensus sequences, reads with shared molecular identifiers were discarded. MiTCR, run with a Q25 quality threshold and the strictest error-elimination algorithm, handled CDR3 identification, clonotype clustering and error correction. Lower-bound total TCR beta diversity was estimated with a nonparametric unseen species model using Euler transformation. The raw public reads went through TCRdb reprocessing: fastp at Q25, MiXCR clone calling, in-frame beta chains kept. When rows share a CDR3 protein, they turn into one entry using the most common DNA and genes. The V and J calls follow TCRdb's processing rather than the paper's. For this sample the table gives about 650,000 distinct CDR3 sequences, of which 32% were detected only once. The top ten hold roughly 14% of the sample.

Donors were 30 to 45 systemically healthy Caucasian individuals from Russia aged 6 to 90 years. Each donor gave 9.5 to 10 milliliters of peripheral blood, drawn into EDTA-treated Vacutainer tubes. Ficoll-Paque density-gradient centrifugation was used to isolate PBMCs, with at least 7 million per sample. Total RNA was extracted from PBMCs with Trizol reagent, with at least 6 micrograms obtained per sample. The percentages of naive CD45RAhigh/CD27high T cells were determined by flow cytometry on a PBMC aliquot from every donor. The chain employs TRBV10-3 and TRBJ2-2; the D gene cannot be named for sure. The clonotype comes from a woman of 80 years or more in good health. Donor details come from another sample of the same person, matched by shared clones. The sequenced sample was blood. The CDR3 region reads CAISAGNTGELFF. The sequenced DNA: TGTGCCATCAGTGCAGGGAACACCGGGGAGCTGTTTTTT.